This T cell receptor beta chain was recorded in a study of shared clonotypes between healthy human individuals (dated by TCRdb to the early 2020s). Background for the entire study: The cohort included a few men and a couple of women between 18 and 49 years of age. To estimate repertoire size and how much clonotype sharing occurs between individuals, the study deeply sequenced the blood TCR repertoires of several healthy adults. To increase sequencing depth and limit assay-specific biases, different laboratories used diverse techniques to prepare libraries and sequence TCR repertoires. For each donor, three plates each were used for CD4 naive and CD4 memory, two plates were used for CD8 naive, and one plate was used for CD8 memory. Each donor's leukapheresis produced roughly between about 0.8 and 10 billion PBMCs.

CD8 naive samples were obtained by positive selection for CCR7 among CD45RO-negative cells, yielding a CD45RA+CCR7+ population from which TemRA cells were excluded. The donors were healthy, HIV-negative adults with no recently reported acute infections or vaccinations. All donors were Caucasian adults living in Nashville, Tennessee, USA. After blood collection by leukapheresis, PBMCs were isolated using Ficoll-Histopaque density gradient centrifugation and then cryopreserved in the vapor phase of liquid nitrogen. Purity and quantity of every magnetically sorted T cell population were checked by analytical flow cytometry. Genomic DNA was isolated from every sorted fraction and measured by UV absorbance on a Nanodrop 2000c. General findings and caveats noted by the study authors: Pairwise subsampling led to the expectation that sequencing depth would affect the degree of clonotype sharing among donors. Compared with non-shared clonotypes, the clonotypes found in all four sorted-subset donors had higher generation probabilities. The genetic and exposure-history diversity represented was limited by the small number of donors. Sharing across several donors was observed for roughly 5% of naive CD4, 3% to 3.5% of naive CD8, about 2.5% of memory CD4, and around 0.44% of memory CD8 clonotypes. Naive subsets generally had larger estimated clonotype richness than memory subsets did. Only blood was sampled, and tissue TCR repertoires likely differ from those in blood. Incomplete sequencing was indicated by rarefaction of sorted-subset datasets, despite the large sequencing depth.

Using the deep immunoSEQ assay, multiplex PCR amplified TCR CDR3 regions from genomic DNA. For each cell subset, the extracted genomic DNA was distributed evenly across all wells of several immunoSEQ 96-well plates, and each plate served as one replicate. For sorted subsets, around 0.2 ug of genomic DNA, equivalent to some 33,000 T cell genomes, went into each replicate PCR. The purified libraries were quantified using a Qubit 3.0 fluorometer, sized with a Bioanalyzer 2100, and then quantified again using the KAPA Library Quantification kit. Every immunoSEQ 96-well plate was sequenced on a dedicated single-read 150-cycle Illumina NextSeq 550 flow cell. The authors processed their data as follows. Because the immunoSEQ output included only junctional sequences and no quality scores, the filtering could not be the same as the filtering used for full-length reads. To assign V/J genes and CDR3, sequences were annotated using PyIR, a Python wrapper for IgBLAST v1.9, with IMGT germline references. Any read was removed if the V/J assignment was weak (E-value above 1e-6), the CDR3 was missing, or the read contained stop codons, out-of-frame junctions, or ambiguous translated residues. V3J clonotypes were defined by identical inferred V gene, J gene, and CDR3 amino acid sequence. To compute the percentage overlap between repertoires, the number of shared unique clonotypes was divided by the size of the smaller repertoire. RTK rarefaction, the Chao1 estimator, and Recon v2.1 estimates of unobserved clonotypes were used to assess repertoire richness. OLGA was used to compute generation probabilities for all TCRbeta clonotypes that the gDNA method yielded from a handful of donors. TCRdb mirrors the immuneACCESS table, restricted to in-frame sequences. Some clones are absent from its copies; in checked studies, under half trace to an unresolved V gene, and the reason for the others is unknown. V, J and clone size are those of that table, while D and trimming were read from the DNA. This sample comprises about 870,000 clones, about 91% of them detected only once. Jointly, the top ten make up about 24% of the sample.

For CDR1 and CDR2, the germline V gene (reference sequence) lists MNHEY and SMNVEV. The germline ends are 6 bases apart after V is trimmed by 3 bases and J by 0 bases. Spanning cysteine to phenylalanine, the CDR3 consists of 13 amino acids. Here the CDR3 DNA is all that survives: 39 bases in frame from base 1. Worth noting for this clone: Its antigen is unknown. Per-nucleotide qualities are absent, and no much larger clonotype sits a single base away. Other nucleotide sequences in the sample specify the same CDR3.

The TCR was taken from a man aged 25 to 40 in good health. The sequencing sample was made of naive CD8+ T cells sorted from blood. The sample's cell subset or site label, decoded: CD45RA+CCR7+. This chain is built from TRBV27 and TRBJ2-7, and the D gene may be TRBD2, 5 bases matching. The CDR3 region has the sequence CASSFGGSYEQYF. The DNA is TGTGCCAGCAGTTTTGGAGGCTCCTACGAGCAGTACTTC.